This record looks at one T cell receptor beta chain sequence and its context. The germline V gene encodes CDR1 MNHEY and CDR2 SVGEGT. CDR3 length: 14 amino acids. These data originate in a study of T cells expressing NK-cell markers. Reprocessing the 5' RACE reads, TCRdb reports a single entry for every CDR3 protein and omits DNA. This sample's table reports around 550,000 distinct CDR3 sequences. This clonotype was obtained from a man aged 18 to 30 in good health. The chain joins TRBV6-2 or TRBV6-3 to TRBJ2-2. Sequencing was done on a sample of blood T cells: a sorted CD56 or NKG2C T cell subset, CD4+ or CD8+ T cells, or bulk PBMC T cells (not recorded which). The CDR3 protein is CASSYSLEIGELFF.